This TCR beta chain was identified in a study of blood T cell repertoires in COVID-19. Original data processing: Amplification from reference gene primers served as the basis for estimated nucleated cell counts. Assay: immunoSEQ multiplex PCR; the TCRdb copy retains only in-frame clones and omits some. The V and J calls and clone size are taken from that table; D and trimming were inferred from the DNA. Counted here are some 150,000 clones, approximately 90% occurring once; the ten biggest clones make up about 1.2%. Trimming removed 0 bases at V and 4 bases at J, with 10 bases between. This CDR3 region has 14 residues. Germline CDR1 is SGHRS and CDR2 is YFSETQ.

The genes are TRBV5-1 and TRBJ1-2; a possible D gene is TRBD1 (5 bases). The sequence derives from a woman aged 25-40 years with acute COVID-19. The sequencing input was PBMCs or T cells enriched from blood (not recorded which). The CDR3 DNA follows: TGCGCCAGCAGCTTGGAAGGGGCGGTCTATGGCTACACCTTC. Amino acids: CASSLEGAVYGYTF.